This TCR beta chain was sequenced for a study of blood T cells in healthy people across ages. Study summary: Researchers report that template switching captured about one barcoded beta molecule per two T cells.

A word on this clonotype: What it recognizes is unknown. At one end, the junction sequence differs from germline, possibly due to a read error.

Looked up from germline, CDR1 is SQVTM and CDR2 is ANQGSEA. This CDR3 region has 13 residues. PCR was performed a second time for about 7 to 12 cycles using a sample-barcoded 5' primer and a J-beta primer mix. A template-switch adaptor that had 12 random nucleotides put a tag on each cDNA molecule. TCRdb redid the calling of the 5' RACE reads with MiXCR, one entry per CDR3 protein. The sample gives 550,000 to 750,000 distinct CDR3 sequences, over 20% of which show up once; approximately 3.6% is in the top ten. Each individual donor underwent a draw of roughly 10 milliliters of peripheral blood. General study points: The study found more naive CD4+ cells and higher diversity in long-lived than aged donors.

The receptor was derived from a man between 65 and 85 years old in good health. This chain joins TRBV29-1 and TRBJ1-1; D may be TRBD1 (6 bases). The source material was blood. CDR3: CSVVNRDNSEVFF. In nucleotides, the CDR3 is TGCAGCGTCGTAAACAGGGACAACAGTGAAGTTTTCTTT.